Each of the 5 T cell receptor beta chains below was sequenced from the same sample in a study of T cells after yellow fever vaccination. MiXCR was run by TCRdb on the 5' RACE reads, yielding one entry per CDR3 protein. The top ten hold about 20% of the sample, which has approximately 340,000 distinct CDR3 sequences, roughly 8.7% seen once. The specimen comprised PBMCs, sampled on the day of the first yellow fever vaccination. Receptors were obtained from a man between 18 and 29 years old who received the YFV17D yellow fever vaccine.

The table lists this clonotype with a few counts. CDR3 DNA sequence: TGTGCCAGCAGTTTTACGGGACAGGGGAAGACCCAGTACTTC. As protein: CASSFTGQGKTQYF. The chain is built from TRBV27 and TRBJ2-5, with 10 nucleotides matching TRBD1. This CDR3 has 14 amino acids. Germline CDR1 reads MNHEY; CDR2 reads SMNVEV (reference sequence). The V and J ends lost 3 bases and 6 bases, in that order; junction bases with no gene match: 4.

This clonotype has only one observation. A single base separates this from a much larger clone, so it may be a read error. The J gene is TRBJ2-7, the V gene TRBV12-3 or TRBV12-4; D ambiguous. The V end lost 6 bases, the J end lost 0 bases, and 15 bases lay between the germline ends. CDR3 length: 15 residues. The CDR3, as DNA: TGTGCCAGCAGGACGACCAGGACGTGCTCCTACGAGCAGTACTTC. Its protein is CASRTTRTCSYEQYF.

DNA of the CDR3: TGTGCCAGCAGTTTAAGCCGGGTTGGCACTGAAGCTTTCTTT. Protein sequence: CASSLSRVGTEAFF. The chain combines TRBV12-3 or TRBV12-4 with TRBJ1-1, with D hard to call. V lost 2 bases to trimming and J lost 4 bases, with 11 bases between them. The CDR3 has 14 amino acids.

J is TRBJ2-1 and V is TRBV20-1; 7 bases are a match to TRBD2. The germline V gene encodes CDR1 DFQATT and CDR2 SNEGSKA (reference sequence). V lost 1 base, J lost 0 bases, and 12 bases stayed unmatched. The CDR3 extends over 18 amino acids. CDR3 coding DNA: TGCAGTGCTAGAGTTCTGAGGCGGGGGAAGAGCTCCTACAATGAGCAGTTCTTC. This sequence encodes CSARVLRRGKSSYNEQFF.

The V and J genes are TRBV5-1 and TRBJ2-6; D perhaps matches TRBD1 (5 bases). In germline, CDR1 is SGHRS, CDR2 YFSETQ. This CDR3 is built from 15 residues. Trimming removed 2 bases at V and 2 bases at J, with 8 bases between. The CDR3: CASSFQDTGANVLTF. Here the CDR3 DNA reads TGCGCCAGCAGCTTTCAGGACACTGGGGCCAACGTCCTGACTTTC.